This T cell receptor beta chain emerged from a study of shared clonotypes between healthy human individuals (dated by TCRdb to 2020 to 2021). Study-wide context: A couple of women and a few men aged 18 to 49 years were included in the cohort. For each donor, three plates each were used for CD4 naive and CD4 memory, two plates were used for CD8 naive, and one plate was used for CD8 memory. To estimate repertoire size and how much clonotypes are shared between individuals, the study performed deep sequencing of blood TCR repertoires from roughly five healthy adults. Different laboratories and diverse techniques were used to prepare libraries and sequence TCR repertoires, to increase sequencing depth and limit assay-specific biases. Between about 0.94 and 8.9 billion PBMCs per donor were obtained by leukapheresis. Results the study describes overall, beyond this receptor: Across four donors, roughly 5.4% of naive CD4, 3% to 4% of naive CD8, around 2.1% of memory CD4, and about 0.4% of memory CD8 clonotypes were shared. The genetic and exposure-history diversity represented was limited by the small number of donors. Even with the large sequencing depth, rarefaction of the sorted-subset datasets indicated that sequencing was incomplete. Based on pairwise subsampling, the degree of clonotype sharing among donors was expected to be affected by sequencing depth. Estimated clonotype richness was generally larger for naive than for memory subsets. Compared with non-shared clonotypes, clonotypes shared by all four sorted-subset donors had higher generation probabilities. Sampling was restricted to blood, and TCR repertoires in tissues likely differ from the TCR repertoires found in blood.

About this clone itself: Its antigen remains undetermined. No much larger clone exists at a distance of one base, and base qualities are not known.

Using the deep immunoSEQ assay, multiplex PCR amplified TCR CDR3 regions from genomic DNA. Extracted genomic DNA from each cell subset was distributed evenly across all wells of several immunoSEQ 96-well plates, and each plate was treated as a replicate. For sorted subsets, roughly 200 ng of genomic DNA, equivalent to some 30,000 T cell genomes, went into each replicate PCR. The purified libraries were quantified using a Qubit 3.0 fluorometer, sized with a Bioanalyzer 2100, and then quantified again using the KAPA Library Quantification kit. Every immunoSEQ 96-well plate was sequenced on a separate single-read 150-cycle Illumina NextSeq 550 flow cell. The authors processed their data as follows. Because the immunoSEQ output included only junctional sequences and no quality scores, the filtering could not be the same as the filtering used for full-length reads. Sequences were annotated with PyIR, a Python wrapper for IgBLAST v1.9, and V/J genes and CDR3 were assigned using IMGT germline references. Reads with weak V/J assignments (E-value above 1e-6), missing CDR3, stop codons, out-of-frame junctions, or ambiguous translated residues were removed. V3J clonotypes were defined by identical inferred V gene, J gene, and CDR3 amino acid sequence. Percentage overlap between repertoires was computed as shared unique clonotypes divided by the size of the smaller repertoire. RTK rarefaction, the Chao1 estimator, and Recon v2.1 estimates of unobserved clonotypes were used to assess repertoire richness. OLGA was used to compute generation probabilities for all TCRbeta clonotypes that the gDNA method yielded from several donors. The immuneACCESS repertoire file appears here via TCRdb, limited to in-frame rearrangements. These files lack a portion of the clones; in checked studies, under half of the deficit traces to unresolved V genes, and the cause of the others is not known. That table furnishes V, J and clone size, whereas the DNA furnished D and trimming. In all, the sample holds about 600,000 clones, and roughly 97% of those were seen once. The biggest ten clones account for around 0.06% of the sample.

At the junction V is shortened by 8 bases and J by 2 bases; bases outside the gene matches: 9. The CDR3 covers 15 residues, taking in both the cysteine and the phenylalanine. Only the CDR3 part of the read is kept: 45 bases, read in frame from the first base. Based on the germline V gene, the CDR1 and CDR2 sequences are MDHEN and SYDVKM. The donors were healthy, HIV-negative adults who had no recently reported acute infections or vaccinations. Every donor was a Caucasian adult living in Nashville, Tennessee, USA. CD4+ T cells were enriched through magnetic negative selection, after which naive cells were positively selected on CD45RA and the remaining negative fraction served as the memory subset. After blood collection by leukapheresis, PBMCs were isolated using Ficoll-Histopaque density gradient centrifugation and then cryopreserved in the vapor phase of liquid nitrogen. Analytical flow cytometry was used to check the purity and quantity of each magnetically sorted T cell population. Genomic DNA was isolated from every sorted fraction and measured by UV absorbance on a Nanodrop 2000c.

The V and J genes are TRBV28 and TRBJ1-2; TRBD1 fits 9 bases in the junction. The source of this sequence is a woman aged 25 to 39 in good health. The sample was naive CD4+ T cells sorted from blood. Reading the label with the study, this specimen's cell subset or site is: CD45RA+ positively selected. Read as DNA, the sequence is TGTGCCAGCGGCTTGGGACAGGGCTACAACTATGGCTACACCTTC. Its coded protein is CASGLGQGYNYGYTF.